These 6 T cell receptor beta chains originate from one sample sequenced in a study of T cells after posttransplantation cyclophosphamide. The data were produced by immunoSEQ multiplex PCR, yet TCRdb's version contains in-frame clones alone and is incomplete. This sample has tens of thousands of clones and no singletons, with 4.5% in the ten largest. The sequencing input was PBMCs. The receptors shown here come from a woman aged 50 to 60 in good health and a related stem cell transplant donor.

This clone has a count of ten or more. The rearrangement joins TRBV28 to TRBJ1-1, with 9 bases fitting TRBD1. The CDR3 is 16 residues long. Trimming cost V 2 bases and J 1 base; bases outside gene matches: 5. Germline CDR1 MDHEN, CDR2 SYDVKM. CDR3 in amino acids: CASSLHGQGTNTEAFF. For the CDR3, the DNA is TGTGCCAGCAGTTTACACGGACAGGGGACGAACACTGAAGCTTTCTTT. The variable domain in full, completed from reference TRBV28 and TRBJ1-1, reads DVKVTQSSRYLVKRTGEKVFLECVQDMDHENMFWYRQDPGLGLRLIYFSYDVKMKEKGDIPEGYSVSREKKERFSLILESASTNQTSMYLCASSLHGQGTNTEAFFGQGTRLTVV.

This clone was counted many times. This rearrangement joins TRBV19 to TRBJ1-5, with unresolved D. Trimming stripped 6 bases from V and 5 bases from J, with 11 bases between. The germline CDR1 and CDR2 sequences are LNHDA and SQIVND (reference sequence). The CDR3 is 13 amino acids. The CDR3 DNA sequence: TGTGCCAGTAGACGGGAGTGGGATCAGCCCCAGCATTTT. It codes for CASRREWDQPQHF.

This clone was counted many times. J is TRBJ1-2 and V is TRBV5-6; D may be TRBD1 (5 bases). The germline V gene has CDR1 SGHDT and CDR2 YYEEEE. V gave up 0 bases and J gave up 11 bases, with 11 bases separating them. This CDR3 is 12 amino acids long. In DNA, the CDR3 is TGTGCCAGCAGCTTGGTTGCAGGGCATTACACCTTC. Its protein product is CASSLVAGHYTF.

This clone has ten or more counts. The V call is TRBV18, the J call TRBJ1-5, with TRBD1 identical over 8 bases. Losses at the gene ends were 8 bases for V and 5 bases for J; bases not matched to a gene: 5. CDR1 is KGHSH, CDR2 LQKENI, per germline. The CDR3 extends over 13 amino acids. The CDR3 coding sequence is TGTGCCAGCGGACAGGGTACGGATCAGCCCCAGCATTTT. This translates into CASGQGTDQPQHF.

This clone was detected ten times or more. CDR3 residues: CASSPAVNQETQYF. The CDR3 DNA reads as TGTGCCAGCAGCCCAGCGGTTAACCAAGAGACCCAGTACTTC. The chain couples TRBV4-2 to TRBJ2-5; D is possibly TRBD2 (5 bases). V dropped 4 bases and J dropped 0 bases, with 9 bases sitting between them. The CDR3 is 14 residues long. Germline assignment: CDR1 LGHNA and CDR2 YNFKEQ.

This clone was observed at least ten times. The chain carries TRBV6-1 and TRBJ2-5; 9 positions agree with TRBD2. CDR3 size: 16 residues. Germline V gene sequence: CDR1 MNHNS, CDR2 SASEGT. Losses at the gene ends were 0 bases for V and 2 bases for J; bases not matched to a gene: 4. The CDR3 nucleotides are TGTGCCAGCAGTGAAGCCGGCGGGGGGGTTCAAGAGACCCAGTACTTC. Encoded protein: CASSEAGGGVQETQYF.